A single sample is the source of the 16 T cell receptor beta chains below, sequenced in a study of cytomegalovirus exposure and HLA in healthy donors. Primers included in the PCR were 60 Vbeta and 13 Jbeta primers. Produced via immunoSEQ multiplex PCR; TCRdb's table is partial and in-frame only. The sample lists 150,000 to 200,000 clones; approximately 72% were seen once. Sample: PBMCs. The receptors derive from a human donor in good health.

The chain is built from TRBV6-4 and TRBJ1-2, with D maybe TRBD1 (5 bases). CDR1 MRHNA and CDR2 SNTAGT come from the germline V gene. Deletions cut 6 bases from V and 8 bases from J, with 16 bases between. The CDR3 is 13 amino acids. The CDR3 sequence is CASSPARGGGYTF. The CDR3 region has the DNA TGTGCCAGCAGCCCCGCGAGGGGAGGAGGCTACACCTTC.

This clone occurred a few times. The chain carries TRBV4-3 and TRBJ1-1; 9 bases are a match to TRBD1. This CDR3 spans 16 amino acids. With 3 bases clipped from V and 1 base from J, the junction kept 6 bases outside the gene matches. CDR1 LGHNA and CDR2 YSLEER come from the germline V gene. In DNA form, the CDR3 reads TGCGCCAGCAGCCAGTATCTGACAGGGGGGAACACTGAAGCTTTCTTT. It specifies CASSQYLTGGNTEAFF.

This chain uses TRBV7-3 with TRBJ2-1, with D perhaps TRBD2 (7 bases). CDR3 length equals 16 residues. V lost 2 bases, J lost 4 bases, and 15 bases lay in between. Germline V gene lookup returns CDR1 SGHTA and CDR2 FQGTGA. The CDR3 reads CASSLLSGGPYNEQFF. CDR3 bases: TGTGCCAGCAGCTTACTTTCCGGGGGGCCTTACAATGAGCAGTTCTTC. The variable domain in full, with the rest retrieved from reference TRBV7-3 and TRBJ2-1, is GAGVSQTPSNKVTEKGKYVELRCDPISGHTALYWYRQSLGQGPEFLIYFQGTGAADDSGLPNDRFFAVRPEGSVSTLKIQRTERGDSAVYLCASSLLSGGPYNEQFFGPGTRLTVL.

The chain links TRBV4-2 to TRBJ2-5, with 14 positions matching TRBD2. Germline CDR1 reads LGHNA; CDR2 reads YNFKEQ. CDR3 size: 20 residues. J gave up 4 bases and V 0 bases, and 13 bases lay outside the gene matches. The CDR3 coding sequence is TGTGCCAGCAGCCAAGATTCACTGGGGACTAGCGGGGGTCGGCGAGAGACCCAGTACTTC. Its translation is CASSQDSLGTSGGRRETQYF.

This clone showed up just once. The chain combines TRBV2 with TRBJ2-2; D possibly corresponds to TRBD1 (5 bases). This CDR3 has 13 residues. The germline CDR1 and CDR2 sequences are SNHLY and FYNNEI. V was cut by 8 bases and J by 7 bases, with 14 bases left in between. The CDR3 region has the DNA TGTGCCAGCGGCAGGGAAGTTCACGGGGAGCTGTTTTTT. Translating it yields CASGREVHGELFF.

This chain uses TRBV6-6 with TRBJ1-1; 10 nucleotides align to TRBD1. The CDR3 length is 13 residues. V lost 5 bases and J lost 8; bases outside the gene matches: 5. Germline CDR1 and CDR2: MNHNY and SVGAGI (reference sequence). CDR3: CASSPGQGGEAFF. As DNA, the CDR3 is TGTGCCAGCAGTCCCGGACAGGGGGGGGAAGCTTTCTTT.

There are many counts of this clone. This sequence joins TRBV7-8 and TRBJ1-1, with D tentatively TRBD1 (5 bases). V gave up 6 bases and J gave up 5 bases, with 13 bases separating them. There are 13 residues in the CDR3. Germline assignment: CDR1 SGHVS and CDR2 FQNEAQ. CDR3 amino acids: CASRGGGWTEAFF. The CDR3 nucleotides are TGTGCCAGCAGGGGGGGAGGGTGGACTGAAGCTTTCTTT.

This clone was observed a handful of times. The chain employs TRBV4-1 and TRBJ1-1; D uncertain. Trimming stripped 0 bases from V and 9 bases from J, with 5 bases between. This CDR3 comprises 11 residues. Germline V CDR1 and CDR2: MGHRA, YSYEKL. CDR3 protein: CASSQELKAFF. In DNA, the CDR3 is TGCGCCAGCAGCCAAGAACTGAAAGCTTTCTTT.

This chain joins TRBV27 and TRBJ2-7; a possible D gene is TRBD1 (6 bases). CDR3 length equals 13 residues. The germline V gene encodes CDR1 MNHEY and CDR2 SMNVEV (reference sequence). V dropped 7 bases and J dropped 2 bases, with 12 bases sitting between them. The chain's CDR3 is CASIGQTTYEQYF. CDR3 sequence (DNA): TGTGCCAGCATAGGACAGACAACCTACGAGCAGTACTTC.

This clone has just one count. The chain uses TRBV7-6 and TRBJ2-7, with a possible D match to TRBD2 (5 bases). V was clipped by 5 bases and J by 6 bases, with 14 bases between them. Germline lookup yields CDR1 SGHVS and CDR2 FNYEAQ. The CDR3 length is 13 residues. Written as DNA, the CDR3 is TGTGCCAGCAGCGAATCGAGGGATGGCGAGCAGTACTTC. Encoded protein: CASSESRDGEQYF.

The chain combines TRBV4-1 with TRBJ2-7; no clear D gene. Germline assignment: CDR1 MGHRA and CDR2 YSYEKL. The CDR3 sequence is 15 residues long. V was trimmed by 1 base and J by 0 bases, leaving 10 bases between them. The CDR3 DNA reads TGCGCCAGCAGCCAAGGTGGCTACAGCTCCTACGAGCAGTACTTC. It encodes CASSQGGYSSYEQYF.

This clone appeared once. The gene calls are TRBV4-1 and TRBJ1-1; TRBD1 agrees at 7 bases. This CDR3 region has 15 residues. The J segment lost 4 bases and the V segment lost 2 bases, leaving 7 bases of the junction unmatched. Germline CDR1 is MGHRA and CDR2 is YSYEKL. The chain's CDR3 is CASSQPTGKGTEAFF. The DNA of the CDR3 is TGCGCCAGCAGCCAACCGACAGGGAAGGGCACTGAAGCTTTCTTT.

The chain couples TRBV7-3 to TRBJ2-7; 7 positions agree with TRBD2. Germline V gene lookup returns CDR1 SGHTA and CDR2 FQGTGA. CDR3 length: 15 amino acids. Trimming cost V 0 bases and J 5 bases; bases outside gene matches: 7. CDR3 in amino acids: CASSLTGGEGDEQYF. As DNA, the CDR3 is TGTGCCAGCAGCTTAACTGGGGGGGAAGGGGACGAGCAGTACTTC. Full variable domain (outside the CDR3, taken from reference TRBV7-3 and TRBJ2-7): GAGVSQTPSNKVTEKGKYVELRCDPISGHTALYWYRQSLGQGPEFLIYFQGTGAADDSGLPNDRFFAVRPEGSVSTLKIQRTERGDSAVYLCASSLTGGEGDEQYFGPGTRLTVT.

Details on this clone: At one of its ends the junction is not consistent with the germline gene, which may arise from a read error. The chain recombines TRBV7-7 with TRBJ2-5; D remains ambiguous. Germline V gives CDR1 SSHAT, CDR2 FNYEAQ (reference sequence). The CDR3 loop spans 16 amino acids. The CDR3 nucleotides read TGTGCTAGCAGCTTAGCTTTAGGCAGGTTCCAAGAGACCCAGTACTTC. The encoded protein is CASSLALGRFQETQYF.

The gene calls are TRBV5-8 and TRBJ1-4; the match to TRBD1 covers 8 bases. After removal of 0 bases from V and 3 bases from J, the junction contained 10 bases not matched to a gene. This CDR3 has 18 residues. CDR1 and CDR2 (germline): SGHTS, YDEGEE. The CDR3 spells CASSLGRSGGAANEKLFF. CDR3 sequence (DNA): TGTGCCAGCAGCTTGGGAAGGTCAGGGGGCGCAGCTAATGAAAAACTGTTTTTT.

This chain links TRBV2 with TRBJ2-7; possible D gene TRBD2, 5 bases. The germline CDR1 and CDR2 sequences are SNHLY and FYNNEI. The V and J ends lost 4 bases and 4 bases respectively, with 17 bases between them. This CDR3 region has 15 residues. This CDR3 is CASSAAFGSGYEQYF. For the CDR3, the DNA is TGTGCCAGCAGTGCTGCTTTTGGGAGTGGGTACGAGCAGTACTTC. Full variable domain (outside the CDR3, taken from reference TRBV2 and TRBJ2-7): EPEVTQTPSHQVTQMGQEVILRCVPISNHLYFYWYRQILGQKVEFLVSFYNNEISEKSEIFDDQFSVERPDGSNFTLKIRSTKLEDSAMYFCASSAAFGSGYEQYFGPGTRLTVT.